The rows below give T cell receptor beta chains drawn from one sample of a study of blood T cell repertoires in COVID-19. Data came from immunoSEQ multiplex PCR; TCRdb stores just in-frame clones and leaves some out. Among approximately 170,000 clones listed, roughly 86% were seen once. Sequenced: peripheral blood. The receptors stem from a woman of 80 years or more in a cohort sampled during active or convalescent COVID-19. Each CDR3 is given with its conserved first and last residue. Fields, in order: V gene, D gene, J gene, clone size, CDR3 DNA, CDR3 protein. D genes are given only for firm matches. Size values are once, few and many counts, or a class for expanded clones, and some rows have none.

v_gene: TRBV10-2; d_gene: NA; j_gene: TRBJ2-2; abundance: NA; CDR3nt: TGCGCCAGCAGTGGGCGGGGGAACACCGGGGAGCTGTTTTTT; CDR3aa: CASSGRGNTGELFF
v_gene: TRBV30; d_gene: NA; j_gene: TRBJ1-5; abundance: NA; CDR3nt: TGTGCCTGGACCCCAGGGCTCAATCAGCCCCAGCATTTT; CDR3aa: CAWTPGLNQPQHF
v_gene: TRBV5-6; d_gene: NA; j_gene: TRBJ2-3; abundance: NA; CDR3nt: TGTGCCAGCAGCTTGGTGGTTGGGGGGATTAGCGCCTACACAGATACGCAGTATTTT; CDR3aa: CASSLVVGGISAYTDTQYF
v_gene: TRBV7-8; d_gene: TRBD1; j_gene: TRBJ2-6; abundance: NA; CDR3nt: TGTGCCAGCAGCTTATTCCGGGACAGGTTCTCTGGGGCCAACGTCCTGACTTTC; CDR3aa: CASSLFRDRFSGANVLTF
v_gene: TRBV3-1/TRBV3-2; d_gene: NA; j_gene: TRBJ1-3; abundance: NA; CDR3nt: TGTGCCAGCAGCCAGGTACTGGTGTCTGGAAACACCATATATTTT; CDR3aa: CASSQVLVSGNTIYF
v_gene: TRBV29-1; d_gene: NA; j_gene: TRBJ1-1; abundance: NA; CDR3nt: TGCAGCGTTGCCGGGACACCCAACACTGAAGCTTTCTTT; CDR3aa: CSVAGTPNTEAFF
v_gene: TRBV4-2; d_gene: NA; j_gene: TRBJ2-5; abundance: NA; CDR3nt: TGTGCCAGCAGCCAAGATCCCGTCCTTCGAGAGACCCAGTACTTC; CDR3aa: CASSQDPVLRETQYF
v_gene: TRBV10-2; d_gene: NA; j_gene: TRBJ1-1; abundance: once; CDR3nt: TGCGCCAGCAGTGAACTACAGGGTGGGGAAACTGAAGCTTTCTTT; CDR3aa: CASSELQGGETEAFF
v_gene: TRBV5-1; d_gene: TRBD1; j_gene: TRBJ2-7; abundance: NA; CDR3nt: TGCGCCAGCAGCTCGGGACAGGGGCCCCGATCCGAGCAGTACTTC; CDR3aa: CASSSGQGPRSEQYF
v_gene: TRBV2; d_gene: NA; j_gene: TRBJ2-5; abundance: NA; CDR3nt: TGTGCCAGCAGTGCTTACGAGCAAGAGACCCAGTACTTC; CDR3aa: CASSAYEQETQYF
v_gene: TRBV13; d_gene: TRBD2; j_gene: TRBJ2-3; abundance: many; CDR3nt: TGTGCCAGCAGTCTAGCGGGGAGCACAGATACGCAGTATTTT; CDR3aa: CASSLAGSTDTQYF
v_gene: TRBV7-2; d_gene: NA; j_gene: TRBJ1-5; abundance: NA; CDR3nt: TGTGCCAGCAGCTCTGGAGGCAATCAGCCCCAGCATTTT; CDR3aa: CASSSGGNQPQHF
v_gene: TRBV6-6; d_gene: TRBD2; j_gene: TRBJ2-1; abundance: NA; CDR3nt: TGTGCCACAAGAGGAGCGGGAGGAAGCTACAATGAGCAGTTCTTC; CDR3aa: CATRGAGGSYNEQFF
v_gene: TRBV7-6; d_gene: NA; j_gene: TRBJ2-1; abundance: NA; CDR3nt: TGTGCCAGCAGCTTAGCCTGGCAGGGGGGAAATGAGCAGTTCTTC; CDR3aa: CASSLAWQGGNEQFF
v_gene: TRBV5-1; d_gene: TRBD2; j_gene: TRBJ2-7; abundance: NA; CDR3nt: TGCGCCAGCAGTGGGACTAGCAGCTACGAGCAGTACTTC; CDR3aa: CASSGTSSYEQYF
v_gene: TRBV7-9; d_gene: NA; j_gene: TRBJ2-1; abundance: NA; CDR3nt: TGTGCCAGCAGCGCCAGACTAGGGCGTGAGCAGTTCTTC; CDR3aa: CASSARLGREQFF
v_gene: TRBV3-1/TRBV3-2; d_gene: TRBD2; j_gene: TRBJ2-3; abundance: few; CDR3nt: TGTGCCAGCAGCCGTCGGACTAGCGGGAGCGCTACGCAGTATTTT; CDR3aa: CASSRRTSGSATQYF
v_gene: TRBV27; d_gene: NA; j_gene: TRBJ1-2; abundance: NA; CDR3nt: TGTGCCAGCACGACAGGTTATGGCTACACCTTC; CDR3aa: CASTTGYGYTF
v_gene: TRBV20-1; d_gene: TRBD1; j_gene: TRBJ1-5; abundance: NA; CDR3nt: TGCAGTGCTAGTACAGGGGATGGTCAGCCCCAGCATTTT; CDR3aa: CSASTGDGQPQHF
v_gene: TRBV3-1/TRBV3-2; d_gene: NA; j_gene: TRBJ1-6; abundance: NA; CDR3nt: TGTGCCAGCAGCCGCAGGGGCTATAATTCACCCCTCCACTTT; CDR3aa: CASSRRGYNSPLHF
v_gene: TRBV9; d_gene: NA; j_gene: TRBJ1-3; abundance: NA; CDR3nt: TGTGCCAGCAGCGTAGGAGGGAATGCTGGAAACACCATATATTTT; CDR3aa: CASSVGGNAGNTIYF
v_gene: TRBV12-5; d_gene: TRBD1; j_gene: TRBJ2-5; abundance: NA; CDR3nt: TGTGCTAGTGGGGTCGACAGGGGAGAGACCCAGTACTTC; CDR3aa: CASGVDRGETQYF
v_gene: TRBV11-3; d_gene: NA; j_gene: TRBJ2-3; abundance: NA; CDR3nt: TGTGCCAGCAGCTTAGATCGTATATCAGATACGCAGTATTTT; CDR3aa: CASSLDRISDTQYF
v_gene: TRBV10-1; d_gene: NA; j_gene: TRBJ2-2; abundance: NA; CDR3nt: TGCGCCAGCAGTGGACTCGATTCCGGGGAGCTGTTTTTT; CDR3aa: CASSGLDSGELFF
v_gene: TRBV4-3; d_gene: NA; j_gene: TRBJ2-3; abundance: once; CDR3nt: TGCGCCAGCAGCCGAGAACTTGGCACAGATACGCAGTATTTT; CDR3aa: CASSRELGTDTQYF
v_gene: TRBV18; d_gene: TRBD2; j_gene: TRBJ2-6; abundance: NA; CDR3nt: TGTGCCAGCTCACCGCCTCCCTGGGCGGGGGTTCCCTCTGGGGCCAACGTCCTGACTTTC; CDR3aa: CASSPPPWAGVPSGANVLTF
v_gene: TRBV7-8; d_gene: TRBD1; j_gene: TRBJ1-6; abundance: NA; CDR3nt: TGTGCCAGCACCGGAGCAGGGGGCTATTATAATTCACCCCTCCACTTT; CDR3aa: CASTGAGGYYNSPLHF
v_gene: TRBV5-6; d_gene: NA; j_gene: TRBJ2-3; abundance: NA; CDR3nt: TGTGCCAGCAGCGACTACCTCACAGATACGCAGTATTTT; CDR3aa: CASSDYLTDTQYF
v_gene: TRBV7-6; d_gene: TRBD2; j_gene: TRBJ2-3; abundance: NA; CDR3nt: TGTGCCAGCAGCTTCCGGGGGGACTCAGATACGCAGTATTTT; CDR3aa: CASSFRGDSDTQYF
v_gene: TRBV3-1/TRBV3-2; d_gene: NA; j_gene: TRBJ1-1; abundance: NA; CDR3nt: TGTGCCAGCAGTTTCCAGGGTGAAGCTTTCTTT; CDR3aa: CASSFQGEAFF
v_gene: TRBV7-2; d_gene: NA; j_gene: TRBJ1-6; abundance: NA; CDR3nt: TGTGCCAGCAGCTTACTCGGGGTACTCCTCCACTTT; CDR3aa: CASSLLGVLLHF
v_gene: TRBV28; d_gene: NA; j_gene: TRBJ1-5; abundance: NA; CDR3nt: TGTGCCAGCGGGGGGACGAGCATTAATAGCAATCAGCCCCAGCATTTT; CDR3aa: CASGGTSINSNQPQHF
v_gene: TRBV12-3/TRBV12-4; d_gene: NA; j_gene: TRBJ1-3; abundance: NA; CDR3nt: TGTGCCAGCAGGCCACCCCCCGGGAACACCATATATTTT; CDR3aa: CASRPPPGNTIYF
v_gene: TRBV20-1; d_gene: TRBD2; j_gene: TRBJ2-3; abundance: NA; CDR3nt: TGCAGTGCAAGTAGGGCTAGCGGGGAGGTAACAGATACGCAGTATTTT; CDR3aa: CSASRASGEVTDTQYF
v_gene: TRBV3-1/TRBV3-2; d_gene: TRBD2; j_gene: TRBJ2-5; abundance: NA; CDR3nt: TGTGCCAGCAGCCAAGATTTCGCGCCGGGACTAGCGAGAGAGACCCAGTACTTC; CDR3aa: CASSQDFAPGLARETQYF
v_gene: TRBV25-1; d_gene: NA; j_gene: TRBJ1-1; abundance: NA; CDR3nt: TGTGCCAGCAGTGAATCCGCGGTTGGTTGGGACACTGAAGCTTTCTTT; CDR3aa: CASSESAVGWDTEAFF
v_gene: TRBV5-4; d_gene: TRBD2; j_gene: TRBJ2-7; abundance: NA; CDR3nt: TGTGCCAGCACCCTATCCGCGGGGGGCCCGAGCTCCTACGAGCAGTACTTC; CDR3aa: CASTLSAGGPSSYEQYF
v_gene: TRBV11-2; d_gene: NA; j_gene: TRBJ2-3; abundance: NA; CDR3nt: TGTGCCAGCAGCCCAGTGGGGGGGGGCCTTACAGATACGCAGTATTTT; CDR3aa: CASSPVGGGLTDTQYF
v_gene: TRBV11-3; d_gene: TRBD1; j_gene: TRBJ2-2; abundance: few; CDR3nt: TGTGCCAGCAGCCCTGGGACAGGACTGACCGGGGAGCTGTTTTTT; CDR3aa: CASSPGTGLTGELFF
v_gene: TRBV7-8; d_gene: NA; j_gene: TRBJ1-3; abundance: few; CDR3nt: TGTGCCAGCAGCTCAACGGGGGTTCCAAACACCATATATTTT; CDR3aa: CASSSTGVPNTIYF